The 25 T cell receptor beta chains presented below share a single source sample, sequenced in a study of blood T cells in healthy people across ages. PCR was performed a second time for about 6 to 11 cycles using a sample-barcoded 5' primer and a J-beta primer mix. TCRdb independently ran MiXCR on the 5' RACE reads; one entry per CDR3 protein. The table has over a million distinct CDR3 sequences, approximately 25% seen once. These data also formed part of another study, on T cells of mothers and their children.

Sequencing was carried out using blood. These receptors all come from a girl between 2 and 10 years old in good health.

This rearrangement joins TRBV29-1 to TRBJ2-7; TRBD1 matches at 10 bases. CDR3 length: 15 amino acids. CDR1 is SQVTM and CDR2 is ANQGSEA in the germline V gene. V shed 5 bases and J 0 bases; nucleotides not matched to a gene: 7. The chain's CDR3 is CSVSPGTGASYEQYF. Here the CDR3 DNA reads TGCAGCGTTTCCCCCGGGACAGGGGCCTCCTACGAGCAGTACTTC.

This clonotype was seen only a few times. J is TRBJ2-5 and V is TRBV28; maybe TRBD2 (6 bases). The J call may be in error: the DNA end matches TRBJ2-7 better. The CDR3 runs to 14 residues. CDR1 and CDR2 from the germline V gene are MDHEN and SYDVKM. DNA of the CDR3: TGTGCCAGCAGTTCCGGGACTCCGCCGAACGAGCAGTACTTC. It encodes CASSSGTPPNEQYF.

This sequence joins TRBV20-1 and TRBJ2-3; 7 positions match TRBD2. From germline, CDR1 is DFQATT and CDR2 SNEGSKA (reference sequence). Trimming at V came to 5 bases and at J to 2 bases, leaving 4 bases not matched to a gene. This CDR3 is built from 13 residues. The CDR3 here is CSARDYITDTQYF. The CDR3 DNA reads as TGCAGTGCTCGGGACTACATCACAGATACGCAGTATTTT.

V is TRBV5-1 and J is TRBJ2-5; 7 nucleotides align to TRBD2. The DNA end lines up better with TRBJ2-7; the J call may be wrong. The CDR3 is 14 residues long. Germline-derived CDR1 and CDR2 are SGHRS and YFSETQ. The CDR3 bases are TGCGCCAGCATGGGAGGGAGGGCCCCCTACGAGCAGTACTTC. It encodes CASMGGRAPYEQYF.

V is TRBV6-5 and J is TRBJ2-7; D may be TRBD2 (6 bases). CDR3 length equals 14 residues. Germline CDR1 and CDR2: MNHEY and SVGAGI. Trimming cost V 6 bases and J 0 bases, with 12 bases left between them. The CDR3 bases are TGTGCCAGCAGGGACCGGGACTCCTCCTACGAGCAGTACTTC. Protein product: CASRDRDSSYEQYF.

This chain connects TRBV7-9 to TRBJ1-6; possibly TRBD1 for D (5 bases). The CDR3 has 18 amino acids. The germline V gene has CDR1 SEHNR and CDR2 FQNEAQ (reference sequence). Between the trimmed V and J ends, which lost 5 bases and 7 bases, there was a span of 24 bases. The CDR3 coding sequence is TGTGCCAGCAGCCCAAAGGAGGCAGGCGGTTGGGGGAATTCACCCCTCCACTTT. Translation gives CASSPKEAGGWGNSPLHF.

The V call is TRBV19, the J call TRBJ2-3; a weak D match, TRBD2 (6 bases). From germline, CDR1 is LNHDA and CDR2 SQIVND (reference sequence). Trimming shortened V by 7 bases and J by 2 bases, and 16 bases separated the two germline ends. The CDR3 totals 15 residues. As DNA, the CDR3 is TGTGCCAGTACGCGAGGTAGCGGTATCACAGATACGCAGTATTTT. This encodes CASTRGSGITDTQYF.

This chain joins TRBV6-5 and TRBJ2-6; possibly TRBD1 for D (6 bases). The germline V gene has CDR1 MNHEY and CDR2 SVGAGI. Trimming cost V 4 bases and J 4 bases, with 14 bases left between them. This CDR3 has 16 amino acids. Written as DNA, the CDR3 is TGTGCCAGCAGTTCTATGCCAGGGACAGGGGCCAACGTCCTGACTTTC. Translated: CASSSMPGTGANVLTF.

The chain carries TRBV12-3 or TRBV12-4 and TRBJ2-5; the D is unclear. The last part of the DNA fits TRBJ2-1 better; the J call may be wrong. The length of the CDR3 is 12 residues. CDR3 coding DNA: TGTGCCAGCAGTTCTGAAGACAATGAGCAGTTCTTC. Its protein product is CASSSEDNEQFF.

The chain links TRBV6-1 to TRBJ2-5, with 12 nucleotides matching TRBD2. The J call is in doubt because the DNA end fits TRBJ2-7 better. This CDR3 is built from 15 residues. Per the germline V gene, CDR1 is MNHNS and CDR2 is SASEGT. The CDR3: CASSGTSGASYEQYF. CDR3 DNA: TGTGCCAGCAGTGGGACTAGCGGGGCCTCCTACGAGCAGTACTTC.

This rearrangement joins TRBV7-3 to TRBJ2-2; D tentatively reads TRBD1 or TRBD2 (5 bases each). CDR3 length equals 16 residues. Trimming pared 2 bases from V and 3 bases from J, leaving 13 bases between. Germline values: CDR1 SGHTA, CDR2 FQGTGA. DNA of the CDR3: TGTGCCAGCAGCTTACTAGCCGGGGCGTACACCGGGGAGCTGTTTTTT. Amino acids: CASSLLAGAYTGELFF. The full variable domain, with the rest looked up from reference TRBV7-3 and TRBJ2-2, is GAGVSQTPSNKVTEKGKYVELRCDPISGHTALYWYRQSLGQGPEFLIYFQGTGAADDSGLPNDRFFAVRPEGSVSTLKIQRTERGDSAVYLCASSLLAGAYTGELFFGEGSRLTVL.

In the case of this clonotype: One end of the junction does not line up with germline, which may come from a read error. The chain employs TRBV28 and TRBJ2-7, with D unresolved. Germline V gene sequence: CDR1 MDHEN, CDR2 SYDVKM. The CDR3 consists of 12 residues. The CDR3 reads CASSFSSTEQYF. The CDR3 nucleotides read TGCGCCAGCAGTTTCTCATCCACCGAGCAGTACTTC.

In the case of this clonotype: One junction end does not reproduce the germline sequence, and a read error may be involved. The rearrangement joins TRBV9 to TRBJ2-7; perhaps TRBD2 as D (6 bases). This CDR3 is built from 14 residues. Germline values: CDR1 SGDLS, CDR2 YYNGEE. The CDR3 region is CACSGQVSSYGQYF. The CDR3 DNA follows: TGTGCCTGCAGCGGGCAGGTTAGCTCCTACGGGCAGTACTTC.

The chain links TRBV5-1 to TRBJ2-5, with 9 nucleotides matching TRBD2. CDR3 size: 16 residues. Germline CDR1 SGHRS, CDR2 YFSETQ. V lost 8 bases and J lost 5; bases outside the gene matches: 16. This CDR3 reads CARDSGGRERGETQYF. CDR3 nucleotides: TGCGCCAGGGACTCTGGCGGGAGGGAGCGCGGGGAGACCCAGTACTTC.

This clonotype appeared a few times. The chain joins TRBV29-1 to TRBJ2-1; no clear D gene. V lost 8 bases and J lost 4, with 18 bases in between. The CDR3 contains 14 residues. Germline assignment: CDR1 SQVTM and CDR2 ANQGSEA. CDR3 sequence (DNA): TGCAGCCCATATCCCGAGGAGACTTACAATGAGCAGTTCTTC. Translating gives CSPYPEETYNEQFF.

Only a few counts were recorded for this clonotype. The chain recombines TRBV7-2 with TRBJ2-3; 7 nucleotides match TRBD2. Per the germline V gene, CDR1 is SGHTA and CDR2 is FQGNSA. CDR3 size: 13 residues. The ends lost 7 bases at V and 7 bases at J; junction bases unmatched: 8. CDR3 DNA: TGTGCCAGCACCCCAAGGGAGGGAAATACGCAGTATTTT. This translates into CASTPREGNTQYF. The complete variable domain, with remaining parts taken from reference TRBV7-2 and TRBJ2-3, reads GAGVSQSPSNKVTEKGKDVELRCDPISGHTALYWYRQSLGQGLEFLIYFQGNSAPDKSGLPSDRFSAERTGGSVSTLTIQRTQQEDSAVYLCASTPREGNTQYFGPGTRLTVL.

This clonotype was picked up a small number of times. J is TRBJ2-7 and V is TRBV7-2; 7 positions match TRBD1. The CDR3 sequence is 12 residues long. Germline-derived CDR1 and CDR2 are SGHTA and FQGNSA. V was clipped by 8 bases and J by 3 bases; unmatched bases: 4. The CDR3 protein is CASADRRYEQYF. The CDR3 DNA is TGTGCCAGCGCGGACAGGCGCTACGAGCAGTACTTC.

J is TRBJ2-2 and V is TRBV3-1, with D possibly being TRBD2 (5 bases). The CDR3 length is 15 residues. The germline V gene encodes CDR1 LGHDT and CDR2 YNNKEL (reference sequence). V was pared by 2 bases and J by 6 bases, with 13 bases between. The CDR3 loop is CASSQLQTGSGELFF. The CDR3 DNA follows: TGTGCCAGCAGCCAATTACAAACGGGATCCGGGGAGCTGTTTTTT.

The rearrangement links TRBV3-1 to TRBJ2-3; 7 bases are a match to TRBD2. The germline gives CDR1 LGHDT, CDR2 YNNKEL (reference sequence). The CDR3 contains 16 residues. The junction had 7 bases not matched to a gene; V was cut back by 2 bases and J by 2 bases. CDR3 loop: CASSQRLAANTDTQYF. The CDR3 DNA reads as TGTGCCAGCAGCCAAAGGCTAGCGGCCAACACAGATACGCAGTATTTT.

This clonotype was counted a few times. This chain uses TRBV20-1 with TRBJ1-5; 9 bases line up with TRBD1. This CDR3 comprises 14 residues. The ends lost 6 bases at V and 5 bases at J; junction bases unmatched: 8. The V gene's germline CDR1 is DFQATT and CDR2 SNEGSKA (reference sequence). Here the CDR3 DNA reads TGCAGTGCATCTACAGGGGGCGCATATCAGCCCCAGCATTTT. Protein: CSASTGGAYQPQHF.

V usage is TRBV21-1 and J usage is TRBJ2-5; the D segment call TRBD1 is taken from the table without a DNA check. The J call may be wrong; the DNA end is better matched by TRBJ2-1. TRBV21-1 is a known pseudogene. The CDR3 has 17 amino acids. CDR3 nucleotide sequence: TGTGCCAGCAGCACGGGACAGCTCCATTTGCCGGGCAATGAGCAGTTCTTC. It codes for CASSTGQLHLPGNEQFF.

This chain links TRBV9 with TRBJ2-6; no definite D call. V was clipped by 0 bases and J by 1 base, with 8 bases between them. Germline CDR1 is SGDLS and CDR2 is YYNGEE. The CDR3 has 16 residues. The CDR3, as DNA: TGTGCCAGCAGCGTAGCCCATTCGTCTGGGGCCAACGTCCTGACTTTC. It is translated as CASSVAHSSGANVLTF.

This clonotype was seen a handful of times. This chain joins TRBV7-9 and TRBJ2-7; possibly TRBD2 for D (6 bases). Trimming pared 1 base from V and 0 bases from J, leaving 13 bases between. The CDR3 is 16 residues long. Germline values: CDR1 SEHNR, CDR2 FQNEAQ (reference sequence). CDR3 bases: TGTGCCAGCAGCTTAGGGGGCGGGACCGCCTCCTACGAGCAGTACTTC. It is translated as CASSLGGGTASYEQYF.

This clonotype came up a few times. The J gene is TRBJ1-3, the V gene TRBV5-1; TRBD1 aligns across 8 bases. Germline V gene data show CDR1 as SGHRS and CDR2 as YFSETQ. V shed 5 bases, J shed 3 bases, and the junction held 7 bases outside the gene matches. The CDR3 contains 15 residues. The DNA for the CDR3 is TGCGCCAGCAGATCAGGACAGGGCTTTGGAAACACCATATATTTT. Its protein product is CASRSGQGFGNTIYF.

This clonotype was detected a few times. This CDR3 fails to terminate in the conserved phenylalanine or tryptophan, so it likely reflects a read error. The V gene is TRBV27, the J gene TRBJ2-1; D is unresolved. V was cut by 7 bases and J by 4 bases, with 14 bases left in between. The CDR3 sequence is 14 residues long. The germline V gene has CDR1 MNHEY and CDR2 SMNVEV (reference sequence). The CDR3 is CASNDGLSYNEQFL. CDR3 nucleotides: TGTGCCAGCAATGACGGCTTATCTTACAATGAGCAGTTCCTC.